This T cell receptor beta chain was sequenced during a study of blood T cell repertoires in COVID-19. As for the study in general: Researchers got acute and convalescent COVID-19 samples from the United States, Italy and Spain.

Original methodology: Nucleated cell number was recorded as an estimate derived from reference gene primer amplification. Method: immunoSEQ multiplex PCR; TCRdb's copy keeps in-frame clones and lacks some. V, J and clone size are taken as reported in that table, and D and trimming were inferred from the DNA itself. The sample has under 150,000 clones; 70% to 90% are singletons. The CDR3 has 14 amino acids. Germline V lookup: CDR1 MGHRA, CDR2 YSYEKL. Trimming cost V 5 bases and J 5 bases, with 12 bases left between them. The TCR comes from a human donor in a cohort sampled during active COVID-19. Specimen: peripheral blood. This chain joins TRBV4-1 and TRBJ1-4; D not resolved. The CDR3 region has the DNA TGCGCCAGCAGCGAGGTGGCGGAAAATGAAAAACTGTTTTTT. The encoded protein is CASSEVAENEKLFF.